Following are 3 T cell receptor beta chains from one sample sequenced in a study of human T cells and chemical hapten exposure. Time point given: pre-sensitization, week 0. Treatment meaning: therapeutic diphenylcyclopropenone sensitization with weekly scalp DPC. TCRdb re-called the RACE reads through MiXCR, storing one row per CDR3 protein. The sample shows a few hundred thousand distinct CDR3 sequences, approximately 8.4% of them seen only once. Sequences were derived from whole blood, sampled in connection with sensitization to the hapten diphenylcyclopropenone (DPC). These receptors all stem from a woman aged 40-49 years with alopecia areata. Some clones in this sample may be carry-over from other donors' samples.

The V gene is TRBV20-1, the J gene TRBJ1-5, with a possible D match to TRBD1 (6 bases). This CDR3 contains 13 residues. The germline V gene has CDR1 DFQATT and CDR2 SNEGSKA (reference sequence). Trimming took 2 bases from V and 7 from J, leaving 12 bases between them. CDR3 nucleotide sequence: TGCAGTGCTAGACACAGGGTCTCCCAGCCCCAGCATTTT. Its translation is CSARHRVSQPQHF.

In its sample, this clonotype was seen a few times. The V and J genes are TRBV5-1 and TRBJ2-3; 10 positions match TRBD2. Trimming cost V 2 bases and J 2 bases; bases outside gene matches: 2. CDR1 and CDR2 from the germline V gene are SGHRS and YFSETQ. The CDR3 spans 15 residues. CDR3 in amino acids: CASSFSGRLTDTQYF. The CDR3 coding sequence is TGCGCCAGCAGCTTTAGCGGGAGGCTCACAGATACGCAGTATTTT.

The table lists this clonotype with a few counts. The chain carries TRBV7-2 and TRBJ2-1; 10 positions agree with TRBD2. The CDR3 is made up of 16 amino acids. The V and J ends lost 4 bases and 9 bases, in that order; junction bases with no gene match: 12. The germline gives CDR1 SGHTA, CDR2 FQGNSA. The CDR3, as DNA: TGTGCCAGCAGCTACTATAGCGGGAGGATCGTCCCTGAGCAGTTCTTC. It yields the protein CASSYYSGRIVPEQFF.